This TCR beta chain was identified in a study of T-cell memory formation after mild COVID-19. Findings of the study overall: Clones shrinking between day 15 and 85 showed a balanced CD4/CD8 split, and those that grew later tilted toward CD4+. Some clones that responded turned up in pre-infection memory, which suggests that cross-reactive memory joined in.

With V trimmed by 2 bases and J by 6 bases, 12 bases remained unmatched. The germline V gene encodes CDR1 SGHTA and CDR2 FQGNSA. The CDR3 consists of 17 residues. The authors produced TCR alpha and TCR beta cDNA libraries with sample barcodes and UMIs by 5'RACE using constant-segment primers. A single record per CDR3 protein comes from TCRdb applying MiXCR to the 5' RACE reads. The sample has some 300,000 distinct CDR3 sequences, approximately 20% seen once. This clonotype was counted a few times. Antigen unknown. Sequences were obtained from PBMCs or a T cell subset sorted from them (not recorded which). The V and J genes are TRBV7-2 and TRBJ2-5, with 10 nucleotides matching TRBD2. The clonotype originates from a man between 18 and 29 years old who had mild COVID-19 (a few samples of this study predate the infection). Cell type and time point are not known. The CDR3 region is CASSLLGGAGGLKTQYF. The DNA for the CDR3 is TGTGCCAGCAGCTTATTGGGCGGAGCGGGGGGGCTAAAGACCCAGTACTTC. The variable domain in full, completed from reference TRBV7-2 and TRBJ2-5, reads GAGVSQSPSNKVTEKGKDVELRCDPISGHTALYWYRQSLGQGLEFLIYFQGNSAPDKSGLPSDRFSAERTGGSVSTLTIQRTQQEDSAVYLCASSLLGGAGGLKTQYFGPGTRLLVL.